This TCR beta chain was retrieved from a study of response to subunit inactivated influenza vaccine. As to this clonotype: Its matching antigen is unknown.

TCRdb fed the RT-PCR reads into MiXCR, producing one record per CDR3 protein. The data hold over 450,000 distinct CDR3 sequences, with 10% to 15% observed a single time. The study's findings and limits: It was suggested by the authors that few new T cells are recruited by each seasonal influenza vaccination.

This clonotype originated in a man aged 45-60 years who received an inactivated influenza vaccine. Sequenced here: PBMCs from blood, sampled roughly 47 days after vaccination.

In DNA form, the CDR3 reads TGTGCCAGTAGAGGTGACGCCGAGCAGTACTTC. Encoded protein: CASRGDAEQYF. The chain is built from TRBV19 and TRBJ2-7; the D is unclear. Germline CDR1 LNHDA, CDR2 SQIVND (reference sequence). V was cut by 6 bases and J by 6 bases, with 9 bases left in between. This CDR3 is built from 11 residues.